A single sample is the source of the 9 T cell receptor beta chains below, sequenced in a study of blood T cell repertoires in COVID-19. The protocol was immunoSEQ multiplex PCR, while the TCRdb copy is restricted to in-frame clones and leaves out a portion. The repertoire consists of some 85,000 clones, with around three quarters occurring once and the leading ten covering almost 50%. Source material: peripheral blood. Every receptor here comes from a human donor in a cohort sampled during active COVID-19.

The chain carries TRBV9 and TRBJ2-2, with D unclear. The CDR3 extends over 19 amino acids. CDR1 is SGDLS, CDR2 YYNGEE, per germline. V lost 4 bases and J lost 4, with 26 bases in between. In DNA, the CDR3 is TGTGCCAGCAGCCCTCAAGAGCTTTTGTGGAGTCGGGTCACCGGGGAGCTGTTTTTT. Its protein product is CASSPQELLWSRVTGELFF. Complete variable domain (other parts from reference TRBV9 and TRBJ2-2): DSGVTQTPKHLITATGQRVTLRCSPRSGDLSVYWYQQSLDQGLQFLIQYYNGEERAKGNILERFSAQQFPDLHSELNLSSLELGDSALYFCASSPQELLWSRVTGELFFGEGSRLTVL.

This chain uses TRBV19 with TRBJ2-7, with TRBD2 identical over 13 bases. This CDR3 has 16 amino acids. Germline lookup yields CDR1 LNHDA and CDR2 SQIVND (reference sequence). The ends lost 5 bases at V and 9 bases at J; junction bases unmatched: 13. The CDR3 region is CASSPRGTSGVPRQYF. The CDR3 DNA is TGTGCCAGTAGTCCAAGAGGGACTAGCGGGGTCCCAAGGCAGTACTTC.

The rearrangement links TRBV28 to TRBJ2-7; tentatively, D is TRBD2 (5 bases). V was pared by 5 bases and J by 4 bases, with 9 bases between. Looked up from germline, CDR1 is MDHEN and CDR2 is SYDVKM. The CDR3 runs 12 residues. In DNA, the CDR3 is TGTGCCAGCAGTCCCCGGACTTACGAGCAGTACTTC. Translating gives CASSPRTYEQYF.

The CDR3 coding sequence is TGTGCCACCAGCAGAGTGCCTAGCGGCCAATCGTTCTTC. It specifies CATSRVPSGQSFF. The chain links TRBV15 to TRBJ2-1; 7 bases match TRBD2. Per germline, CDR1 LNHNV and CDR2 YYDKDF (reference sequence). CDR3 length: 13 residues. Trimming took 1 base from V and 15 from J; bases not matched to a gene: 9.

This chain uses TRBV7-9 with TRBJ2-7; no definite D call. The CDR3 spans 10 residues. The V and J ends lost 4 bases and 12 bases respectively, with 10 bases between them. Germline-derived CDR1 and CDR2 are SEHNR and FQNEAQ (reference sequence). The CDR3 DNA is TGTGCCAGCAGCTCAGAAACGCTGTACTTC. As protein: CASSSETLYF.

This clone was found once. The chain has TRBV7-2 and TRBJ1-1; D might be TRBD1 (5 bases). The V gene lost 6 bases and the J gene lost 0 bases, with 5 bases spanning the gap. Germline values: CDR1 SGHTA, CDR2 FQGNSA. CDR3 length: 12 residues. The CDR3 protein is CASRTVNTEAFF. In DNA form, the CDR3 reads TGTGCCAGCAGGACAGTGAACACTGAAGCTTTCTTT.

This clone was seen a single time. The V gene is TRBV21-1, the J gene TRBJ2-1; the table's D call of TRBD2 was not tested on the DNA. TRBV21-1 is reported as a pseudogene. The CDR3 has 20 residues. The CDR3 loop reads CASSKGTSGRRFKSGNEQFF. The DNA for the CDR3 is TGTGCCAGCAGCAAGGGGACTAGCGGGAGGAGGTTTAAATCGGGTAATGAGCAGTTCTTC.

The DNA of the CDR3 is TGTGCCAGCAGTTCTGGACTAGGAGGGGCCTACGAGCAGTACTTC. It specifies CASSSGLGGAYEQYF. This rearrangement joins TRBV6-5 to TRBJ2-7, with 7 bases lining up with TRBD2. Per the germline V gene, CDR1 is MNHEY and CDR2 is SVGAGI. This CDR3 is built from 15 residues. Trimming at V came to 4 bases and at J to 2 bases, leaving 8 bases not matched to a gene.

V is TRBV21-1 and J is TRBJ2-3; TRBD2 is the table's D call, not checked against the DNA. TRBV21-1 is described as a pseudogene. The CDR3 totals 15 residues. The CDR3 region has the DNA TGTGCCAGCAGCAAAGTGGCCTTACTAGTAGATACGCAGTATTTT. The encoded protein is CASSKVALLVDTQYF.